This TCR beta chain was identified in a study of Graves' ophthalmopathy and Graves' hyperthyroidism. The sequenced template was RNA, covering the TCR beta CDR3 region. RT-PCR in the first round used HTBI primers; a second-round multiplex PCR followed. TCRdb reprocessed the multiplex PCR reads via MiXCR and lists one record per CDR3 protein. This table holds some 370,000 distinct CDR3 sequences, about a sixth found once. Note on this clonotype: The junction differs from germline at one of its ends, possibly a read error.

The CDR3 runs 13 residues. Germline V lookup: CDR1 MGHRA, CDR2 YSYEKL. This chain joins TRBV4-1 and TRBJ1-1; D is uncertain. This sequence was found in an adult woman with stable Graves' hyperthyroidism. Sequences were obtained from peripheral blood. The chain's CDR3 is CASSQDNKLEACF. The CDR3 region has the DNA TGCGCCAGCAGCCAAGACAACAAACTTGAAGCTTGCTTT.